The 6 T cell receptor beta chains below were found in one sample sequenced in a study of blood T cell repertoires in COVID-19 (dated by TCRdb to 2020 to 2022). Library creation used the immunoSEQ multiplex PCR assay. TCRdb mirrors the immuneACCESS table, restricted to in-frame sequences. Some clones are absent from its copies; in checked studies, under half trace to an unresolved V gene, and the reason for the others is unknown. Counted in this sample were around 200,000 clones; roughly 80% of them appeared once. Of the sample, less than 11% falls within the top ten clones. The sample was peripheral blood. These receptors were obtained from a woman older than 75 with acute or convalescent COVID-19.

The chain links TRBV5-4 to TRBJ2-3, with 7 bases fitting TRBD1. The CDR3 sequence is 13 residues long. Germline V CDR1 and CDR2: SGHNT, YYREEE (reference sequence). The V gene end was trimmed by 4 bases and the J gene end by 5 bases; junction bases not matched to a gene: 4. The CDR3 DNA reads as TGTGCCAGCAGCGGCGACAGGGTAGATACGCAGTATTTT. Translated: CASSGDRVDTQYF.

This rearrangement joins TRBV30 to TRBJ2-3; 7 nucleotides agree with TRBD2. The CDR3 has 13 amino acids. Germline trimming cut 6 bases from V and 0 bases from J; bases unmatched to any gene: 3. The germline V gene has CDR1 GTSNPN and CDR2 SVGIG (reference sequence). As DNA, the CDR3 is TGTGCCTGTATAGCGGGCAGCACAGATACGCAGTATTTT. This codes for CACIAGSTDTQYF.

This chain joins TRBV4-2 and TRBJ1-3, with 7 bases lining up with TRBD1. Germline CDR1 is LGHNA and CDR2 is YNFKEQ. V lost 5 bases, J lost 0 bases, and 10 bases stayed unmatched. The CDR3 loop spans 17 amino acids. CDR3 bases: TGTGCCAGCAGCAAAGCTGGGACAGAAATCTCTGGAAACACCATATATTTT. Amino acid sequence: CASSKAGTEISGNTIYF.

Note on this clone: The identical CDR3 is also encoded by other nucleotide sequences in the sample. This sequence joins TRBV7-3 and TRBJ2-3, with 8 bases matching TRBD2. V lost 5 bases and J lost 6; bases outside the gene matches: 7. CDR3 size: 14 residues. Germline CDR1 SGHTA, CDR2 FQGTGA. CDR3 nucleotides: TGTGCCAGCAGCCAAGGACTAGCAGGCGATACGCAGTATTTT. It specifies CASSQGLAGDTQYF. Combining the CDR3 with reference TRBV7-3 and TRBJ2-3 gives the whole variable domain GAGVSQTPSNKVTEKGKYVELRCDPISGHTALYWYRQSLGQGPEFLIYFQGTGAADDSGLPNDRFFAVRPEGSVSTLKIQRTERGDSAVYLCASSQGLAGDTQYFGPGTRLTVL.

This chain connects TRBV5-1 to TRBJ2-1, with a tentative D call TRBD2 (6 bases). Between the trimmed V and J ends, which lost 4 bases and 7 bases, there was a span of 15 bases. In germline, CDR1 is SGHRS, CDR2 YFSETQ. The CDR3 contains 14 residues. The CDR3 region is CASSISPGGNEQFF. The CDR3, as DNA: TGCGCCAGCAGCATATCCCCCGGGGGTAATGAGCAGTTCTTC.

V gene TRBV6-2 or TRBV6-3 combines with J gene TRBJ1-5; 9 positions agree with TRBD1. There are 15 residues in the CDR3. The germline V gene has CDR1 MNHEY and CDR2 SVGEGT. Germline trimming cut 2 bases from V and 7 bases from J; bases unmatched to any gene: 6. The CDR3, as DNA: TGTGCCAGCAGTTACGGGACAGGGATAGGCCAGCCCCAGCATTTT. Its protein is CASSYGTGIGQPQHF.